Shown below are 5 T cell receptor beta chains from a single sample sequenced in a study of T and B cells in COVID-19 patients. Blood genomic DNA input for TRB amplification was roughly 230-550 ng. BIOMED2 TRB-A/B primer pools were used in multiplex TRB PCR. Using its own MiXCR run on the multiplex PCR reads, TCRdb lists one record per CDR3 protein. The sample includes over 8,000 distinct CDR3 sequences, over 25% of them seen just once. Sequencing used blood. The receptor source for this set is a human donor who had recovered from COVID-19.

The CDR3 DNA sequence: TGTGCCAGCAGTCAAAACAATGAGCAGTTCTTC. It is translated as CASSQNNEQFF. The rearrangement links TRBV7-6 to TRBJ2-1; no clear D gene. Germline V lookup: CDR1 SGHVS, CDR2 FNYEAQ. V was shortened by 6 bases and J by 5 bases, with 5 bases between the two germline ends. The CDR3 extends over 11 amino acids.

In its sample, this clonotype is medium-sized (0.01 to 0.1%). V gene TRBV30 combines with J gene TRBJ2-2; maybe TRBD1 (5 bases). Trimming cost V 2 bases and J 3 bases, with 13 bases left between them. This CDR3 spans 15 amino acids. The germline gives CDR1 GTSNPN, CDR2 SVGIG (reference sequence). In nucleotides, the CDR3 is TGTGCCTGGAGTACTAATAGGGGCCACACCGGGGAGCTGTTTTTT. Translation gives CAWSTNRGHTGELFF. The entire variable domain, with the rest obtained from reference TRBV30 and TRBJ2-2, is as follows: SQTIHQWPATLVQPVGSPLSLECTVEGTSNPNLYWYRQAAGRGLQLLFYSVGIGQISSEVPQNLSASRPQDRQFILSSKKLLLSDSGFYLCAWSTNRGHTGELFFGEGSRLTVL.

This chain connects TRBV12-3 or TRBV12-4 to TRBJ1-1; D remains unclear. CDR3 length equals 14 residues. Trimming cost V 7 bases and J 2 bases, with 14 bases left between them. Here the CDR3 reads CASTLTSENTEAFF. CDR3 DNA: TGTGCCAGCACCCTTACCTCTGAAAACACTGAAGCTTTCTTT.

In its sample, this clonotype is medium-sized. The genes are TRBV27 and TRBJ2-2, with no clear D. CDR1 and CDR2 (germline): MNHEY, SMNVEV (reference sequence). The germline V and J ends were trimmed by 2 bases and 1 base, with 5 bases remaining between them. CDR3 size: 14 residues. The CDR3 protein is CASSLLRNTGELFF. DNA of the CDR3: TGTGCCAGCAGTTTACTGCGGAACACCGGGGAGCTGTTTTTT.

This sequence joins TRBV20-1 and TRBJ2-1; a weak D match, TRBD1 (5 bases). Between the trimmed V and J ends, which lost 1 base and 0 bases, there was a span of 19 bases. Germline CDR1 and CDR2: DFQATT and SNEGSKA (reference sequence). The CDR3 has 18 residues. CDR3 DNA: TGCAGTGCTAGAGCTCAGATCCCTACAGGTTTCTCCTACAATGAGCAGTTCTTC. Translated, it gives CSARAQIPTGFSYNEQFF.